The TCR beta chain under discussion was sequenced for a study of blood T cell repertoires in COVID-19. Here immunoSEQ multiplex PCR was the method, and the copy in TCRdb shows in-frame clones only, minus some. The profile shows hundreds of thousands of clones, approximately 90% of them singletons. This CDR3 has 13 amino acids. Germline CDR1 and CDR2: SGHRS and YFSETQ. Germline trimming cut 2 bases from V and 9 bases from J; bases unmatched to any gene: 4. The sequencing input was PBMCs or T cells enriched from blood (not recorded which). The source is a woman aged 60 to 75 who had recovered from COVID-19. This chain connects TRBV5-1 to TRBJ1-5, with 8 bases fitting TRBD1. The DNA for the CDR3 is TGCGCCAGCAGCTTTGGAACAGGGGGGCCCCAGCATTTT. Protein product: CASSFGTGGPQHF.